This entry is about one T cell receptor beta chain. What this receptor recognizes is not known. Base quality data are lacking; no much larger clone is found one base away. Whole blood was collected in K2EDTA tubes by collaborating institutions according to the institutions' own protocols. For TCRbeta analysis, collaborators shipped samples as frozen whole blood, isolated PBMCs, or DNA extracted from either of those sample types. The sample belongs to a study of blood T cell repertoires in COVID-19 (TCRdb year 2020). General notes on the study: Samples covering the acute and convalescent phases of COVID-19 were provided by collaborators in the United States, Italy and Spain. Samples came from the ongoing ImmuneRACE study (first 160 participants) plus 1,254 subjects from 6 global collaborators. The dataset comprised deeply sampled blood TCRbeta repertoires from subjects exposed to, actively infected with, or recovered from COVID-19. Where HLA class I and class II types were available, the types were taken from metadata supplied by the sample provider, not from assay-based typing. The repertoires were released in a freely available public database meant as a resource for research on the immune response to SARS-CoV-2. The sample metadata nearly always contained a de-identified subject ID, COVID-19 status, age in years and sex. The prospective study material was composed of cDNA or gDNA derived from T cells, B-cell-depleted T cells, or PBMCs.

The immunoSEQ Assay, a bias-controlled multiplex PCR, was used to amplify TCRbeta CDR3 regions from genomic DNA. Concerning the study's data processing: The number of nucleated cells in each sample was estimated by amplification of reference gene primers within the assay. To quantify the absolute abundance of each unique TCRbeta CDR3 rearrangement, sequence reads were collapsed and filtered. For each sample, productive Simpson clonality was calculated as the square root of Simpson's diversity index over productive rearrangements. Here the immuneACCESS table is served through TCRdb, limited to in-frame sequences with V and J called. Missing clones are a known gap in these copies; in checked studies unresolved V genes cover under half, and the rest lacks a known reason. Clone size and the V and J calls come from that table; the DNA yielded D and trimming. This sample has approximately 12,000 clones in its table, and 80% to 95% of those were observed once. The ten largest clonotypes hold about 28% of the sample.

Study-wide findings and limitations: How much clinical and demographic metadata was included differed by source and by participant, and the metadata was provided uncurated.

CDR1 and CDR2, looked up from the germline V gene, are MDHEN and SYDVKM. V is cut back by 4 bases and J by 2 bases, with 10 bases in the junction unmatched. Measured from the cysteine to the phenylalanine, the CDR3 is 18 residues long. Only the CDR3 region is kept as DNA, spanning 54 bases read in frame from base 1. The chain links TRBV28 with TRBJ1-5; a stretch of 11 junction bases matches TRBD1. Sequencing was performed on peripheral blood. This TCR was sampled from a woman between 70 and 85 years old with active COVID-19. The DNA sequence is as follows: TGTGCCAGCAGTTCGGCTGGGACAGGGGGATTTGGCAATCAGCCCCAGCATTTT. Its translation reads: CASSSAGTGGFGNQPQHF.